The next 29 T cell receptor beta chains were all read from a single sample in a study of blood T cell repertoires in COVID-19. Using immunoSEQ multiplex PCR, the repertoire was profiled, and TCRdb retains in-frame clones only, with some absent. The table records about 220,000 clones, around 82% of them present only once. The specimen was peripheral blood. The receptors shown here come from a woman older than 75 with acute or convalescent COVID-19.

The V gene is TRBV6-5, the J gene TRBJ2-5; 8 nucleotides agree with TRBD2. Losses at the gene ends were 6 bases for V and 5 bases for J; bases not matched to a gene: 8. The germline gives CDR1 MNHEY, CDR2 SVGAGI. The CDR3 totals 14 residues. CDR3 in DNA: TGTGCCAGCAGAGTACGGGAGGGACTGGAGACCCAGTACTTC. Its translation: CASRVREGLETQYF.

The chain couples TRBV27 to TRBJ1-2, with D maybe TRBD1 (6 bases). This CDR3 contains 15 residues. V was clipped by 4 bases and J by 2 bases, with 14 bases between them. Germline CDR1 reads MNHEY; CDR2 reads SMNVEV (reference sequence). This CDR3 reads CASSSMDSINYGYTF. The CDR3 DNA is TGTGCCAGCAGTTCTATGGACAGCATAAACTATGGCTACACCTTC.

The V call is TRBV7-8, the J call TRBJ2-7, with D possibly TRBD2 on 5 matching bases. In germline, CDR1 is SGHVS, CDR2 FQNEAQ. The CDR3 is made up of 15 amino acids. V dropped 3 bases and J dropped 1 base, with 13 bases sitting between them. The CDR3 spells CASSLALTKSYEQYF. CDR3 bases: TGTGCCAGCAGCTTGGCATTGACTAAATCCTACGAGCAGTACTTC.

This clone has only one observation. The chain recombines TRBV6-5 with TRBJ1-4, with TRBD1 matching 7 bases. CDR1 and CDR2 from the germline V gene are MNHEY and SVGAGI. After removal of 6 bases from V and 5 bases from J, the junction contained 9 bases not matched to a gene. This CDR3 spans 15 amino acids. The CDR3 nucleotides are TGTGCCAGCAGAGGGCAGGGGGTCCGAAATGAAAAACTGTTTTTT. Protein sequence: CASRGQGVRNEKLFF.

The chain's CDR3 is CASSLEAGEQYF. DNA for the CDR3: TGTGCCAGCAGCTTAGAGGCGGGCGAGCAGTACTTC. The chain couples TRBV7-9 to TRBJ2-7; TRBD2 might be the D (5 bases). This CDR3 comprises 12 residues. From germline, CDR1 is SEHNR and CDR2 FQNEAQ (reference sequence). V lost 1 base, J lost 6 bases, and 7 bases lay in between.

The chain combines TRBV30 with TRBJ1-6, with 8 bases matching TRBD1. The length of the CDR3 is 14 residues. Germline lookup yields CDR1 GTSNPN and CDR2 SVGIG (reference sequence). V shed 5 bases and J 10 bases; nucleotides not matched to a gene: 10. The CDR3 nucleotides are TGTGCCTGGGGCCCCGGGACAGGTGGGTCACCCCTCCACTTT. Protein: CAWGPGTGGSPLHF.

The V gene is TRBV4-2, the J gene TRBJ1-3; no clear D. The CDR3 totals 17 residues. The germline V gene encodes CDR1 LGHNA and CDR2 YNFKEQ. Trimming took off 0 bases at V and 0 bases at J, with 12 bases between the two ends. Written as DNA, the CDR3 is TGTGCCAGCAGCCAAGATATGGTACAGAGCTCTGGAAACACCATATATTTT. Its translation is CASSQDMVQSSGNTIYF.

CDR3 sequence reads: CASSLVQTQEKLFF. As DNA, the CDR3 is TGTGCCAGCAGTTTAGTACAGACACAAGAAAAACTGTTTTTT. The chain couples TRBV28 to TRBJ1-4, with D hard to call. The V end was cut by 2 bases, the J end by 8 bases, with 12 bases between. Germline lookup yields CDR1 MDHEN and CDR2 SYDVKM. CDR3 length: 14 amino acids.

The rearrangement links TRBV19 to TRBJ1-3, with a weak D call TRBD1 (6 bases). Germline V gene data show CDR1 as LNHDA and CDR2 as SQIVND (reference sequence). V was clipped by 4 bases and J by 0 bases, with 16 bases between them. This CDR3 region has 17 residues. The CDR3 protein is CASSKSGGQNSGNTIYF. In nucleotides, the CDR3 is TGTGCCAGTAGTAAATCTGGCGGACAGAACTCTGGAAACACCATATATTTT.

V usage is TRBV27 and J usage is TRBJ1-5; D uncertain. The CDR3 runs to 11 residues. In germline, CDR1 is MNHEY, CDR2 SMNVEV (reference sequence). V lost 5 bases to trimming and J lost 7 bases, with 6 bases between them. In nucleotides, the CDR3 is TGTGCCAGCAGTCGCGGCCAGCCCCAGCATTTT. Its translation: CASSRGQPQHF.

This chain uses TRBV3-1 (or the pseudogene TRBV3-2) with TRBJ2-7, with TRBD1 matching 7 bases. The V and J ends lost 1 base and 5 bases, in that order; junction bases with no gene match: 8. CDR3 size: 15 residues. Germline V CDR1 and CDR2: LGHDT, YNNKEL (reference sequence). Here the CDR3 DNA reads TGTGCCAGCAGCCAAGCCCAGGGACAGATCCACGAGCAGTACTTC. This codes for CASSQAQGQIHEQYF.

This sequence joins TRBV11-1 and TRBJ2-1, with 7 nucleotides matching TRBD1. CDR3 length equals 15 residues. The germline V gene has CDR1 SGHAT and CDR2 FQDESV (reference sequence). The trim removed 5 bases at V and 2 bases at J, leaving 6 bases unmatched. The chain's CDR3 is CASSPRQGTYNEQFF. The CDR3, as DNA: TGTGCCAGCAGCCCCAGACAGGGAACCTACAATGAGCAGTTCTTC. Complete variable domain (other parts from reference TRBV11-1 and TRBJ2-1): EAEVAQSPRYKITEKSQAVAFWCDPISGHATLYWYRQILGQGPELLVQFQDESVVDDSQLPKDRFSAERLKGVDSTLKIQPAELGDSAMYLCASSPRQGTYNEQFFGPGTRLTVL.

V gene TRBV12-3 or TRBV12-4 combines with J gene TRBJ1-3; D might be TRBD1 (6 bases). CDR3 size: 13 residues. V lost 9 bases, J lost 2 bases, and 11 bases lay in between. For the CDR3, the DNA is TGTGCCAGACACAGGGCCCCTGGAAACACCATATATTTT. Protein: CARHRAPGNTIYF.

Here the CDR3 DNA reads TGTGCCAGCAGCCGGGACAGTGGCACTGACTATGGCTACACCTTC. This codes for CASSRDSGTDYGYTF. V is TRBV2 and J is TRBJ1-2; 7 positions match TRBD1. V trimming: 6 bases; J trimming: 3 bases; junction bases outside the gene matches: 10. From germline, CDR1 is SNHLY and CDR2 FYNNEI. This CDR3 is 15 amino acids long.

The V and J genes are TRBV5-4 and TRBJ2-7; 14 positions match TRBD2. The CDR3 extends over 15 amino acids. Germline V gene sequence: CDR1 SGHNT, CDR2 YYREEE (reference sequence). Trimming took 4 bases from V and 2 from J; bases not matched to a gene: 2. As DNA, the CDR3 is TGTGCCAGCAGCCCGGGACTAGCGGGGGCCTACGAGCAGTACTTC. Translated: CASSPGLAGAYEQYF.

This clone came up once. This CDR3 reads CASSRYRGNTEAFF. CDR3 DNA: TGCGCCAGCAGCCGGTACAGGGGGAACACTGAAGCTTTCTTT. The chain combines TRBV4-3 with TRBJ1-1; 7 nucleotides agree with TRBD1. Germline V gene sequence: CDR1 LGHNA, CDR2 YSLEER. This CDR3 comprises 14 residues. The V segment lost 4 bases and the J segment 1 base; nucleotides outside the gene matches: 3.

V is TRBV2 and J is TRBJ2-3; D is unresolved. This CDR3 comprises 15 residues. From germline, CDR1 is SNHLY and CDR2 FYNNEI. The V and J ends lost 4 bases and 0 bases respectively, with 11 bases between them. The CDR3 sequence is CASSVWRSSTDTQYF. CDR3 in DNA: TGTGCCAGCAGTGTTTGGAGATCCAGCACAGATACGCAGTATTTT.

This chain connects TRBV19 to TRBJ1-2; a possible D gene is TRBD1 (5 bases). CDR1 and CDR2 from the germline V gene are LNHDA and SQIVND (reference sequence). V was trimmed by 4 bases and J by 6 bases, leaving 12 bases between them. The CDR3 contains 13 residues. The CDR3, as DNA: TGTGCCAGTAGTAAACAGGAAGGGGATGGCTACACCTTC. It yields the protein CASSKQEGDGYTF.

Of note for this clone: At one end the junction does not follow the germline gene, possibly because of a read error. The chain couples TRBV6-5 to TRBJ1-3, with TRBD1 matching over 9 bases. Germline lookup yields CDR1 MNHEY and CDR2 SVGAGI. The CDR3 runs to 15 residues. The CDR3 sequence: CANSPGGTGLNTIYF. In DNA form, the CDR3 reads TGTGCCAACAGTCCAGGGGGGACAGGGTTAAACACCATATATTTT.

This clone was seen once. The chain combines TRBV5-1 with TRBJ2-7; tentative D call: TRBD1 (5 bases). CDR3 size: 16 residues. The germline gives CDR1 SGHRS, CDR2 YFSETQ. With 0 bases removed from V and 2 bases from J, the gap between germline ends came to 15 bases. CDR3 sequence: CASSLGGRFSPYEQYF. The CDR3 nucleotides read TGCGCCAGCAGCTTGGGGGGCAGATTTAGCCCCTACGAGCAGTACTTC. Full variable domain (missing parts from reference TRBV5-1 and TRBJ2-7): KAGVTQTPRYLIKTRGQQVTLSCSPISGHRSVSWYQQTPGQGLQFLFEYFSETQRNKGNFPGRFSGRQFSNSRSEMNVSTLELGDSALYLCASSLGGRFSPYEQYFGPGTRLTVT.

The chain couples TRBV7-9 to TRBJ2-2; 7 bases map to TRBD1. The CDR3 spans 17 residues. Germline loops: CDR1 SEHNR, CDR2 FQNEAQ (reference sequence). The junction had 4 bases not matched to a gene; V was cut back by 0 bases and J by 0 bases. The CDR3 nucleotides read TGTGCCAGCAGCTTAGCAACAGGGGTAGCGAACACCGGGGAGCTGTTTTTT. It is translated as CASSLATGVANTGELFF.

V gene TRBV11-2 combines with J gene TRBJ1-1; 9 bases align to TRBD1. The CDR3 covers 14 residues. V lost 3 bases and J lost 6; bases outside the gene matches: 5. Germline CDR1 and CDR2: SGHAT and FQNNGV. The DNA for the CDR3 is TGTGCCAGCAGCTTTCAGACAGGGGGAGCTGAAGCTTTCTTT. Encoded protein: CASSFQTGGAEAFF.

The CDR3 is CASSYSGWNSPLHF. CDR3 bases: TGTGCCAGCAGTTATTCAGGGTGGAATTCACCCCTCCACTTT. The chain joins TRBV6-2 or TRBV6-3 to TRBJ1-6, with a possible D match to TRBD1 (5 bases). Between the trimmed V and J ends, which lost 3 bases and 7 bases, there was a span of 10 bases. Per the germline V gene, CDR1 is MNHEY and CDR2 is SVGEGT. The CDR3 is made up of 14 amino acids.

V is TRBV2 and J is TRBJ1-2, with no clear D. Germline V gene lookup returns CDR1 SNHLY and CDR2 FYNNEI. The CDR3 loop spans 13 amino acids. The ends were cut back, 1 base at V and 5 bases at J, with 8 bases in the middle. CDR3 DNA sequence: TGTGCCAGCAGTGAAGTGAGGAGGTATGGCTACACCTTC. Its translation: CASSEVRRYGYTF.

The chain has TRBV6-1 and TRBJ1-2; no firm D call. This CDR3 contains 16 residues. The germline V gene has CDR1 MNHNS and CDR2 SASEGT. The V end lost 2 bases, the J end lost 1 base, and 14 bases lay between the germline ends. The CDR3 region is CASSEYSLAGNYGYTF. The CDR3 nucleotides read TGTGCCAGCAGTGAATACAGCCTTGCCGGTAACTATGGCTACACCTTC.

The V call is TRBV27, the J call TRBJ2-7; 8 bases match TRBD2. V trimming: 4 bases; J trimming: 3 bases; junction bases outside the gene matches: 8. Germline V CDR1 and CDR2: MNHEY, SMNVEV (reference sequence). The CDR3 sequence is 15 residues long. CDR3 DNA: TGTGCCAGCAGTTCTCGTCCCGGGGGGGGCTACGAGCAGTACTTC. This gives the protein CASSSRPGGGYEQYF.

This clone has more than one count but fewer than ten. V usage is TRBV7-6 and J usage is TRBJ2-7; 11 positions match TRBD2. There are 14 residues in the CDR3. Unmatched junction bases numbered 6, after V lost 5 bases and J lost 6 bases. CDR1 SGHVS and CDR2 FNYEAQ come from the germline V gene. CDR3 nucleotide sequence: TGTGCCAGCAGCATTAGCGGGGGGGCAAGCGAGCAGTACTTC. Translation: CASSISGGASEQYF.

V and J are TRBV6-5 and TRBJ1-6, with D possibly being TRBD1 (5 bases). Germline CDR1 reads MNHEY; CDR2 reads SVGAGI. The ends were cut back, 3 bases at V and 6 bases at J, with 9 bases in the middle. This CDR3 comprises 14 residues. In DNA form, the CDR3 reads TGTGCCAGCAGTTATGGGGGGGGTAATTCACCCCTCCACTTT. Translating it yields CASSYGGGNSPLHF.

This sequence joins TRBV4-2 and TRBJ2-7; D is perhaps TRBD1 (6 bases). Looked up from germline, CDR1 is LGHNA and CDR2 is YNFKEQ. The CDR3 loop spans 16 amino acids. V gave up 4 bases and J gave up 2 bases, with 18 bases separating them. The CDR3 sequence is CASSPQGLEGAYEQYF. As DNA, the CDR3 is TGTGCCAGCAGCCCACAGGGTCTGGAAGGGGCCTACGAGCAGTACTTC.